This entry features one T cell receptor beta chain sequence. What it binds is unknown. Repertoires were generated with immunoSEQ multiplex PCR, while TCRdb's copy carries only in-frame clones and drops some. The data show more than 15,000 clones, around 63% seen once. The CDR3 runs 12 residues. V shed 1 base and J shed 8 bases, with 8 bases lying between them. Germline assignment: CDR1 SGHTA and CDR2 FQGNSA. The data are from a study of radiation and T cells in renal cell carcinoma. As to treatment: treatment-naive control, cytoreductive nephrectomy. Control tumor donors were several females and roughly 10 males, median age around 57 years. General study findings and limits: Top 100 clonotypes averaged approximately 50% in irradiated versus about 43% in nephrectomy-only tumors.

The sample in question was tumor tissue, obtained from a patient whose treatment was nephrectomy without radiotherapy. The chain joins TRBV7-2 to TRBJ2-5, with D unclear. This receptor was obtained from a man between 45 and 60 years old with renal cell carcinoma. CDR3 amino acids: CASSLDEGTQYF. The CDR3 nucleotides read TGTGCCAGCAGCTTAGATGAAGGAACCCAGTACTTC.